The T cell receptor beta chain described here comes from a study of cytomegalovirus exposure and HLA in healthy donors. Study summary: Previous work identified 117 million unique TCR beta sequences from around 200 million T cells.

Study results and caveats: With DRB1 most and HLA-C fewest, TCR association rates differed between HLA loci in a later analysis.

In the PCR, 60 Vbeta and 13 Jbeta primers were used. Method: immunoSEQ multiplex PCR; TCRdb's copy keeps in-frame clones and lacks some. The repertoire holds 180,000 or so clones, with about 82% as singletons. This clone was picked up a small number of times. The antigen is not known. Trimming pared 1 base from V and 6 bases from J, leaving 9 bases between. This CDR3 spans 14 amino acids. Germline CDR1 and CDR2: LNHDA and SQIVND (reference sequence). This sequence originates from a man between 18 and 29 years old in good health and CMV-seronegative. The material sequenced was PBMCs. The chain recombines TRBV19 with TRBJ2-2; no definite D call. The CDR3 region has the DNA TGTGCCAGTAGTATAGCCCAGTATGCCGGGGAGCTGTTTTTT. Its translation is CASSIAQYAGELFF.